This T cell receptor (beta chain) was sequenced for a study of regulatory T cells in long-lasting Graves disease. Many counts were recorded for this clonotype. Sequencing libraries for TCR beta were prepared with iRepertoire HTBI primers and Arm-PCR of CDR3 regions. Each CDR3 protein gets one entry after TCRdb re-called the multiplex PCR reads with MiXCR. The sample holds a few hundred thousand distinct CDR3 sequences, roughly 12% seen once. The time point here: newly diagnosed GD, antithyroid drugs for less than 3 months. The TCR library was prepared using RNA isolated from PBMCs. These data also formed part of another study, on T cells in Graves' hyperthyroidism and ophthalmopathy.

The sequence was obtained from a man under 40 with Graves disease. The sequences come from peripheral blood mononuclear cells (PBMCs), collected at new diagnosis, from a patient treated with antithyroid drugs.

The CDR3, as DNA: TGTGCCAGCAGTCACCCCACTCGCGGGAGGGGCAATGAGCAGTTCTTC. Its protein is CASSHPTRGRGNEQFF. The chain links TRBV27 to TRBJ2-1, with 9 bases identical to TRBD2. The CDR3 has 16 residues. Germline trimming cut 5 bases from V and 6 bases from J; bases unmatched to any gene: 11. The germline CDR1 and CDR2 sequences are MNHEY and SMNVEV (reference sequence).